Each of the 20 T cell receptor beta chains below was sequenced from the same sample in a study of blood T cell repertoires in COVID-19. Sequencing was performed with immunoSEQ multiplex PCR; in TCRdb, only in-frame clones are kept and a portion is missing. Among approximately 170,000 clones, 86% were seen once, and the ten largest hold over 7%. The source material was peripheral blood. The receptor set was obtained from a man between 45 and 60 years old with active or convalescent COVID-19.

The chain carries TRBV29-1 and TRBJ2-7; TRBD1 agrees at 12 bases. Germline V gene lookup returns CDR1 SQVTM and CDR2 ANQGSEA. V shed 6 bases and J 4 bases; nucleotides not matched to a gene: 7. The CDR3 covers 14 residues. CDR3 sequence: CSVGGQGAVYEQYF. The CDR3 nucleotides read TGCAGCGTCGGGGGACAGGGGGCGGTATACGAGCAGTACTTC.

The chain employs TRBV19 and TRBJ2-2; a possible D gene is TRBD1 (5 bases). V lost 5 bases to trimming and J lost 4 bases, with 8 bases between them. The CDR3 runs to 13 residues. The germline CDR1 and CDR2 sequences are LNHDA and SQIVND (reference sequence). This chain's CDR3 is CASSLQVTGELFF. The CDR3 bases are TGTGCCAGTAGTTTACAGGTCACCGGGGAGCTGTTTTTT.

A word on this clone: The identical CDR3 is also encoded by other nucleotide sequences in the sample. The gene calls are TRBV5-1 and TRBJ1-6; TRBD1 matches at 7 bases. CDR3 length equals 16 residues. Unmatched junction bases numbered 4, after V lost 4 bases and J lost 0 bases. The V gene's germline CDR1 is SGHRS and CDR2 YFSETQ. The chain's CDR3 is CASSPRDSSYNSPLHF. CDR3 in DNA: TGCGCCAGCAGCCCTAGGGACAGCTCCTATAATTCACCCCTCCACTTT.

The genes are TRBV5-1 and TRBJ1-1, with D possibly TRBD1 on 6 matching bases. The V gene lost 0 bases and the J gene lost 4 bases, with 10 bases spanning the gap. The CDR3 is 14 residues long. Per the germline V gene, CDR1 is SGHRS and CDR2 is YFSETQ. The DNA of the CDR3 is TGCGCCAGCAGCTTGGAGGGGGTGGTCACTGAAGCTTTCTTT. This gives the protein CASSLEGVVTEAFF.

This clone was observed once. The rearrangement uses TRBV6-6 and TRBJ2-1, with 12 positions matching TRBD2. Germline CDR1 and CDR2: MNHNY and SVGAGI (reference sequence). The CDR3 is 17 amino acids. J was trimmed by 8 bases and V by 5 bases; bases with no gene match: 13. The CDR3 loop reads CASSQLAGGLGGDEQFF. The DNA of the CDR3 is TGTGCCAGCAGTCAACTAGCGGGAGGCCTCGGGGGGGATGAGCAGTTCTTC.

This clone was detected only once. The rearrangement uses TRBV30 and TRBJ2-5; 8 bases align to TRBD1. CDR3 length: 16 residues. The junction had 17 bases not matched to a gene; V was cut back by 7 bases and J by 4 bases. Germline V CDR1 and CDR2: GTSNPN, SVGIG (reference sequence). The CDR3 here is CASSPGQGAMGETQYF. The CDR3 coding sequence is TGTGCCTCTTCACCTGGGCAGGGGGCGATGGGAGAGACCCAGTACTTC.

The chain recombines TRBV4-1 with TRBJ1-4, with D maybe TRBD1 (6 bases). Germline CDR1 is MGHRA and CDR2 is YSYEKL. V lost 0 bases to trimming and J lost 11 bases, with 19 bases between them. The CDR3 has 16 amino acids. The DNA for the CDR3 is TGCGCCAGCAGCCAAGATCTGGGAACAGGGTTGACTAAACTGTTTTTT. Translation gives CASSQDLGTGLTKLFF.

This clone was seen once. This chain connects TRBV14 to TRBJ2-4; possible D gene TRBD1, 5 bases. V shed 0 bases and J shed 1 base, with 13 bases lying between them. From germline, CDR1 is SGHDN and CDR2 FVKESK. The CDR3 is 17 amino acids. The CDR3 DNA sequence: TGTGCCAGCAGCCAAGAAGGTCCAGGGCTGGCCAAAAACATTCAGTACTTC. Translated, it gives CASSQEGPGLAKNIQYF.

A few counts support this clone. The rearrangement joins TRBV12-2 to TRBJ2-7; the D call TRBD1 from the table was never checked on the DNA. TRBV12-2 is marked as a pseudogene. This CDR3 region has 15 residues. The CDR3 bases are TGTGCAAGTCGCTTAGGGGGGCAGGACAACTACGAGCAGTACTTC. This sequence encodes CASRLGGQDNYEQYF.

This chain joins TRBV2 and TRBJ1-2; 9 positions agree with TRBD1. CDR3 size: 15 residues. V lost 4 bases, J lost 1 base, and 4 bases stayed unmatched. Germline loops: CDR1 SNHLY, CDR2 FYNNEI. The CDR3 protein is CASSAGTGHNYGYTF. DNA of the CDR3: TGTGCCAGCAGTGCCGGGACAGGGCATAACTATGGCTACACCTTC.

V is TRBV7-3 and J is TRBJ2-1, with TRBD2 matching over 8 bases. V gave up 6 bases and J gave up 13 bases; unmatched junction bases: 11. The CDR3 has 13 residues. In germline, CDR1 is SGHTA, CDR2 FQGTGA. The CDR3 loop reads CASSAGGGAPQFF. CDR3 bases: TGTGCCAGCAGTGCCGGGGGGGGCGCACCCCAGTTCTTC.

The chain combines TRBV29-1 with TRBJ1-2; TRBD1 agrees at 7 bases. Germline CDR1 SQVTM, CDR2 ANQGSEA. The CDR3 has 14 amino acids. V trimming: 0 bases; J trimming: 8 bases; junction bases outside the gene matches: 9. CDR3 sequence (DNA): TGCAGCGTTGAAGATCAGACAGGGAAGGTGGGCTACACCTTC. It specifies CSVEDQTGKVGYTF.

This rearrangement joins TRBV6-2 or TRBV6-3 to TRBJ2-1, with a weak D call TRBD1 (5 bases). The CDR3 sequence is 14 residues long. Germline CDR1 reads MNHEY; CDR2 reads SVGEGT. V lost 4 bases and J 8 bases, leaving 15 bases between the germline ends. CDR3 in DNA: TGTGCCAGCAGTTCGCTTTCTCAGGGCCATGAGCAGTTCTTC. Amino acids: CASSSLSQGHEQFF.

This sequence joins TRBV5-3 and TRBJ1-5; D is uncertain. TRBV5-3 is filed as an ORF, its function uncertain. The V end was cut by 1 base, the J end by 5 bases, with 13 bases between. This CDR3 is built from 15 residues. The CDR3 region is CARSLRNIGDQPQHF. The DNA of the CDR3 is TGTGCCAGAAGCTTGCGCAACATCGGGGATCAGCCCCAGCATTTT.

The chain combines TRBV6-6 with TRBJ1-5, with 11 nucleotides matching TRBD1. J was trimmed by 5 bases and V by 6 bases; bases with no gene match: 6. CDR3 length: 15 residues. Looked up from germline, CDR1 is MNHNY and CDR2 is SVGAGI (reference sequence). CDR3 coding DNA: TGTGCCAGCAGCCGCAGGACAGGGGGCGATCAGCCCCAGCATTTT. Translating it yields CASSRRTGGDQPQHF.

This clone has only one observation. This rearrangement joins TRBV10-3 to TRBJ1-4; perhaps TRBD1 as D (6 bases). The germline V gene has CDR1 ENHRY and CDR2 SYGVKD. The CDR3 runs 13 residues. V lost 11 bases and J 5 bases, leaving 15 bases between the germline ends. As DNA, the CDR3 is TGTGCCCTCTGGGACACTAGGAATGAAAAACTGTTTTTT. This codes for CALWDTRNEKLFF.

The gene calls are TRBV7-2 and TRBJ1-5; maybe TRBD1 (6 bases). Germline loops: CDR1 SGHTA, CDR2 FQGNSA. The CDR3 has 13 amino acids. The ends were cut back, 5 bases at V and 5 bases at J, with 10 bases in the middle. The CDR3 loop reads CASSPRTDQPQHF. The DNA of the CDR3 is TGTGCCAGCAGCCCAAGGACAGATCAGCCCCAGCATTTT.

This sequence joins TRBV12-5 and TRBJ2-3; 8 bases match TRBD1. The V segment lost 5 bases and the J segment 5 bases; nucleotides outside the gene matches: 6. CDR1 and CDR2 (germline): LGHNT, FRNRAP. The CDR3 runs 14 residues. CDR3 coding DNA: TGTGCTAGTGGTGTGACAGGGGCGCGAGATACGCAGTATTTT. Its protein is CASGVTGARDTQYF. The full variable domain, with the rest looked up from reference TRBV12-5 and TRBJ2-3, is DARVTQTPRHKVTEMGQEVTMRCQPILGHNTVFWYRQTMMQGLELLAYFRNRAPLDDSGMPKDRFSAEMPDATLATLKIQPSEPRDSAVYFCASGVTGARDTQYFGPGTRLTVL.

CDR3 nucleotide sequence: TGTGCCAGCAGACGTGACAGAAACACCATATATTTT. Translation gives CASRRDRNTIYF. The chain links TRBV11-1 to TRBJ1-3; unclear D gene. V was pared by 6 bases and J by 5 bases, with 8 bases between. The CDR3 spans 12 residues. Germline V gene lookup returns CDR1 SGHAT and CDR2 FQDESV (reference sequence).

The V call is TRBV19, the J call TRBJ2-3, with D maybe TRBD2 (5 bases). Per the germline V gene, CDR1 is LNHDA and CDR2 is SQIVND (reference sequence). V lost 6 bases to trimming and J lost 6 bases, with 10 bases between them. The CDR3 is 12 amino acids. The CDR3 DNA sequence: TGTGCCAGTAGACCCTCGGGGGATACGCAGTATTTT. Its protein product is CASRPSGDTQYF.